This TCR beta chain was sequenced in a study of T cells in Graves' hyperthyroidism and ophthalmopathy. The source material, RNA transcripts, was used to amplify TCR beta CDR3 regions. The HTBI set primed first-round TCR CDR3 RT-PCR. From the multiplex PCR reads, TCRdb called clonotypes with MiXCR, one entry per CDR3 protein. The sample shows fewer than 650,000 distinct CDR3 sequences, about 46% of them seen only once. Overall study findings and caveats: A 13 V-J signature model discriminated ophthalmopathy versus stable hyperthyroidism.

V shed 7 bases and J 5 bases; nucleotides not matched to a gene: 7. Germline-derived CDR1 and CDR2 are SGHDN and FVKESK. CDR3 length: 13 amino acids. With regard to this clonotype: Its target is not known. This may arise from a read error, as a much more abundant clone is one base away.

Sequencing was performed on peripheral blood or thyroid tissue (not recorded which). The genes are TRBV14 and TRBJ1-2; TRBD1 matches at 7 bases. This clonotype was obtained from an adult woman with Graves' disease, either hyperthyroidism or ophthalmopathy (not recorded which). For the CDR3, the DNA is TGTGCCAGCAACCGCGGGACAGTATATGGCTACACCTTC. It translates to CASNRGTVYGYTF.